The rows below give T cell receptor beta chains drawn from one sample of a study of cytomegalovirus exposure and HLA in healthy donors. Sequenced by immunoSEQ multiplex PCR; TCRdb stores in-frame clones only, minus some. Of 150,000 to 200,000 clones in the sample, 86% are singletons; the top ten hold roughly 1.6%. The sequenced sample was PBMCs. The receptor source for this set is a woman aged 18-29 years in good health and CMV-seronegative. The CDR3 runs from the conserved cysteine through the conserved F or W. The D gene is left open where the match is weak. The size entry is marked missing in some rows and otherwise reads once, few, many or a size class.

J gene | D gene | clone size | V gene | CDR3 protein | CDR3 DNA
TRBJ1-2 | TRBD1 | NA | TRBV27 | CASKRQGFGGYTF | TGTGCCAGCAAACGACAGGGTTTTGGTGGCTACACCTTC
TRBJ1-6 | NA | NA | TRBV10-2 | CASSESGERRPLHF | TGCGCCAGCAGTGAGTCTGGGGAGAGAAGACCCCTCCACTTT
TRBJ1-2 | NA | NA | TRBV28 | CASSNRAAYGYTF | TGTGCCAGCAGTAACAGGGCCGCCTATGGCTACACCTTC
TRBJ2-3 | TRBD2 | NA | TRBV7-2 | CASSRGGNPPDTQYF | TGTGCCAGCAGCCGGGGGGGCAACCCTCCAGATACGCAGTATTTT
TRBJ2-2 | NA | NA | TRBV7-6 | CASSYRVGQNTGELFF | TGTGCCAGCAGCTATAGAGTGGGACAGAACACCGGGGAGCTGTTTTTT
TRBJ2-3 | TRBD2 | NA | TRBV5-4 | CASSSYPLAGGTDTQYF | TGTGCCAGCAGCTCCTACCCTCTTGCGGGAGGCACAGATACGCAGTATTTT
TRBJ2-3 | NA | NA | TRBV5-8 | CARFGADTQYF | TGTGCCAGGTTTGGAGCCGATACGCAGTATTTT
TRBJ1-1 | NA | NA | TRBV6-5 | CASSYFGRNTEAFF | TGTGCCAGCAGTTACTTTGGCAGGAACACTGAAGCTTTCTTT
TRBJ2-7 | NA | NA | TRBV2 | CASNSVSYEQYF | TGTGCCAGCAATAGCGTCTCCTACGAGCAGTACTTC
TRBJ1-5 | TRBD1 | NA | TRBV6-1 | CASSQESGGIDQPQHF | TGTGCCAGCAGTCAAGAATCAGGGGGCATCGATCAGCCCCAGCATTTT
TRBJ2-7 | NA | NA | TRBV29-1 | CSVAATGTPGGEQYF | TGCAGCGTTGCTGCAACCGGGACACCAGGAGGCGAGCAGTACTTC
TRBJ2-3 | NA | NA | TRBV5-4 | CASSLGATDTQYF | TGTGCCAGCAGCTTGGGGGCTACAGATACGCAGTATTTT
TRBJ1-6 | TRBD1 | NA | TRBV30 | CARGQGLQLFNSPLHF | TGTGCCCGCGGACAGGGACTTCAATTATTTAATTCACCCCTCCACTTT
TRBJ2-1 | TRBD2 | NA | TRBV5-1 | CASSLASLAGGYNEQFF | TGCGCCAGCAGCTTGGCGTCACTAGCGGGGGGCTACAATGAGCAGTTCTTC
TRBJ1-1 | NA | NA | TRBV6-5 | CASSSIQGTNTEAFF | TGTGCCAGCAGTTCCATCCAGGGGACGAACACTGAAGCTTTCTTT
TRBJ2-5 | NA | NA | TRBV7-9 | CASSLQGHETQYF | TGTGCCAGCAGCCTTCAGGGACACGAGACCCAGTACTTC
TRBJ1-2 | NA | NA | TRBV10-2 | CASSHRVRGYTF | TGCGCCAGCTCTCACAGGGTCCGAGGCTACACCTTC
TRBJ2-2 | TRBD1 | NA | TRBV7-9 | CASSPKTGPRTGELFF | TGTGCCAGCAGCCCTAAGACAGGGCCGCGGACCGGGGAGCTGTTTTTT
TRBJ2-5 | TRBD2 | few | TRBV4-2 | CASSQPGLDLETQYF | TGTGCCAGCAGCCAACCGGGACTAGACCTAGAGACCCAGTACTTC
TRBJ2-7 | NA | NA | TRBV21-1 | CASSKAVLAGVYEQYF | TGTGCCAGCAGCAAAGCGGTCCTAGCGGGAGTCTACGAGCAGTACTTC
TRBJ2-2 | TRBD1 | NA | TRBV10-1 | CASSNRDSPPGELFF | TGCGCCAGCTCAAACCGGGACAGCCCGCCCGGGGAGCTGTTTTTT
TRBJ2-2 | NA | NA | TRBV27 | CASSLDRRGTGELFF | TGTGCCAGCAGCCTGGACAGGCGGGGCACCGGGGAGCTGTTTTTT
TRBJ1-2 | NA | NA | TRBV7-2 | CASRLKGGVGYTF | TGTGCCAGCCGTTTAAAAGGGGGAGTTGGCTACACCTTC
TRBJ1-1 | TRBD1 | NA | TRBV10-3 | CAITMDRGAMNTEAFF | TGTGCCATCACTATGGACAGGGGGGCCATGAACACTGAAGCTTTCTTT
TRBJ2-3 | TRBD2 | NA | TRBV9 | CASSDSGRGTDTQYF | TGTGCCAGCAGCGATAGCGGGAGGGGCACAGATACGCAGTATTTT
TRBJ1-4 | NA | NA | TRBV5-1 | CASSLQTTNEKLFF | TGCGCCAGCAGCTTACAGACAACTAATGAAAAACTGTTTTTT
TRBJ2-1 | TRBD1 | NA | TRBV15 | CATSRPDRANYNEQFF | TGTGCCACCAGCAGACCCGACAGGGCCAACTACAATGAGCAGTTCTTC
TRBJ2-6 | NA | NA | TRBV7-9 | CASSLAPTGTGANVLTF | TGTGCCAGCAGCTTAGCCCCCACAGGGACTGGGGCCAACGTCCTGACTTTC
TRBJ1-2 | NA | NA | TRBV6-6 | CATTTENYGYTF | TGTGCCACCACGACAGAGAACTATGGCTACACCTTC
TRBJ1-2 | TRBD1 | NA | TRBV4-1 | CASSQPRDRDHGYTF | TGCGCCAGCAGCCAACCCCGGGACAGGGACCATGGCTACACCTTC
TRBJ1-2 | NA | NA | TRBV7-2 | CASSFLGSIGGYTF | TGTGCCAGCAGCTTCTTAGGGAGCATTGGGGGCTACACCTTC
TRBJ2-1 | NA | NA | TRBV7-9 | CASSLRSGVEKYNEQFF | TGTGCCAGCAGCTTAAGGTCCGGGGTTGAAAAGTACAATGAGCAGTTCTTC
TRBJ2-1 | NA | NA | TRBV6-5 | CASSYPSTGEQFF | TGTGCCAGCAGTTACCCCTCAACCGGGGAGCAGTTCTTC
TRBJ2-7 | TRBD2 | NA | TRBV18 | CASSPLDRGAYEQYF | TGTGCCAGCTCACCATTAGACCGGGGGGCCTACGAGCAGTACTTC
TRBJ1-4 | NA | NA | TRBV25-1 | CASSSWGGLFF | TGTGCCAGCAGCTCCTGGGGCGGACTGTTTTTT
TRBJ2-3 | TRBD2 | NA | TRBV6-5 | CASTKTSGTDTQYF | TGTGCCAGCACCAAAACTAGCGGCACAGATACGCAGTATTTT
TRBJ2-3 | NA | NA | TRBV5-4 | CASSPSAGSRTDTQYF | TGTGCCAGCAGCCCCTCCGCGGGGTCGCGCACAGATACGCAGTATTTT
TRBJ2-7 | TRBD1 | NA | TRBV19 | CASSIPDRGEQYF | TGTGCCAGTAGTATACCGGACAGGGGTGAGCAGTACTTC
TRBJ2-7 | NA | once | TRBV29-1 | CSVFENTYEQYF | TGCAGCGTTTTCGAGAATACCTACGAGCAGTACTTC
TRBJ1-2 | NA | NA | TRBV10-3 | CAISKKTDNYGYTF | TGTGCCATCAGCAAAAAGACAGATAACTATGGCTACACCTTC
TRBJ2-2 | TRBD2 | NA | TRBV4-2 | CASSQDGLAGGPGGELFF | TGTGCCAGCAGCCAAGATGGACTAGCGGGGGGGCCCGGCGGGGAGCTGTTTTTT
TRBJ2-5 | NA | NA | TRBV18 | CASSPTTVQETQYF | TGTGCCAGCTCACCCACGACAGTACAAGAGACCCAGTACTTC
TRBJ2-2 | NA | few | TRBV7-8 | CASSLWGQNTGELFF | TGTGCCAGCAGCTTATGGGGGCAGAACACCGGGGAGCTGTTTTTT
TRBJ2-1 | NA | once | TRBV19 | CASSPTRNGANNEQFF | TGTGCCAGTAGTCCCACCCGGAATGGGGCTAACAATGAGCAGTTCTTC
TRBJ2-7 | TRBD1 | NA | TRBV7-9 | CASSPGTGIAYEQYF | TGTGCCAGCAGCCCAGGGACAGGGATTGCCTACGAGCAGTACTTC